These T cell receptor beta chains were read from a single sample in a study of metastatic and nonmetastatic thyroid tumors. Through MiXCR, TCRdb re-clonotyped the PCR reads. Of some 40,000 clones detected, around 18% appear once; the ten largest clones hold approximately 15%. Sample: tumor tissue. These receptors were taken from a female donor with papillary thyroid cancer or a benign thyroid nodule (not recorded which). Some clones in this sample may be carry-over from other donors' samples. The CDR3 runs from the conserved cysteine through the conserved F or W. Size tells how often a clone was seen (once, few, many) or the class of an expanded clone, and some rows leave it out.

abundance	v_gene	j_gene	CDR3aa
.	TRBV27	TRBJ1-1	CASSSIYRNAEAFF
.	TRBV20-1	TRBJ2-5	CGTTGTSGEETQYF
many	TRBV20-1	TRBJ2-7	CSASGAAELSYEQYF
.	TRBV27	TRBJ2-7	CASSRGPSYEWYF
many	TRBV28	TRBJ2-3	CASSAPSSGRDTQYF
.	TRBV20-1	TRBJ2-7	CSARVPSGDYEQYF
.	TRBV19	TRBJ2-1	CASSLISVTISYNEQFF
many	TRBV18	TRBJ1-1	CASSSGPSTEAFF
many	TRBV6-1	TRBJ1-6	CASKLGGYSPLHF
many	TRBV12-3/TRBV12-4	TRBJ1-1	CASSPWAGNTEAFF
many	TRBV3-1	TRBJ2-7	CASSRRSSGVYYRSYEQYF
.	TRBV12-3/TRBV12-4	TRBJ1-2	CASTRTGGNYGYTF
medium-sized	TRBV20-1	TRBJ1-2	CSARVGGQGIYGYTF
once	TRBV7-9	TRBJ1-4	CASSWRGPANEKLFF
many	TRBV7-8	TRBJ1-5	CASSSDRGHQPQHF
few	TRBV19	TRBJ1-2	CASRRGPNF
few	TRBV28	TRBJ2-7	CVSTEGQNYEQYF
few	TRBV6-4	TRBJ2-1	CASSDSSGSYNEQFF
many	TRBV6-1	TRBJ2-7	CASSDGDRGYEQYF
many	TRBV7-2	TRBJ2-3	CASGGANKDTQYF
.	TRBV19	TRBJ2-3	CASSIGARRVADTQYF
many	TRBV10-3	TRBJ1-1	CAIRGLEGARVTEAFF
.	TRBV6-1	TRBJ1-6	CASSMGTGRNSPLHF
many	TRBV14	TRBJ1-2	CASSQVRATGSNYGYTF
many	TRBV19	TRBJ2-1	CASSAPSVVTGSGQGYNEQFF
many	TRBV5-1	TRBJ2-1	CASSLEDSSYNEQFF